The TCR beta chain described here comes from a study of control samples from healthy donors and cancer patients (dated by TCRdb to about 2020). Library preparation used the immunoSEQ multiplex PCR assay. The table was pulled from immuneACCESS by TCRdb, which kept in-frame rearrangements only. Such tables lose some clones; where checked, under half of the loss comes from unresolved V genes, and the rest has no known cause. Counted in this sample were some 130,000 clones; 80% to 95% of them appeared once. The top ten clonotypes cover roughly 8.7% of the sample. Including cysteine and phenylalanine, the CDR3 has 13 amino acids. Kept here is only the CDR3 DNA, which spans 39 bases and is read in frame from base 1. V lost 2 bases and J lost 3 bases; the stretch between them is 8 bases long. CDR1 and CDR2 are drawn from the germline V gene: SGHDT, YYEEEE. Concerning this clone: Its antigen is currently not known. The input lacks base qualities; no much larger clone sits a single base away.

Recombination linked TRBV5-6 to TRBJ1-1, with the D segment identity uncertain. The sequenced sample consisted of blood. This clonotype was sampled from a man aged 18 to 30 in good health. The sequenced DNA is TGTGCCAGCAGCTTCGGGGTAGACACTGAAGCTTTCTTT. Translated, it reads CASSFGVDTEAFF.